Shown below are 24 T cell receptor beta chains from a single sample sequenced in a study of T cell changes during pregnancy in multiple sclerosis. TCRdb keeps only in-frame clones here, not all; method: immunoSEQ multiplex PCR. The data hold approximately 51,000 clones, with roughly 94% observed a single time. The sample in question was CD4+ T cells from peripheral blood mononuclear cells, obtained in the second trimester of pregnancy. These TCRs come from a female donor with multiple sclerosis, enrolled in a pregnancy study.

The rearrangement uses TRBV30 and TRBJ2-1; a weak D match, TRBD1 (6 bases). The CDR3 is made up of 10 amino acids. Trimming removed 2 bases from V and 12 bases from J, with 8 bases in between. Per germline, CDR1 GTSNPN and CDR2 SVGIG (reference sequence). CDR3 protein: CAWSTGMQFF. The CDR3, as DNA: TGTGCCTGGAGTACAGGGATGCAGTTCTTC.

J is TRBJ1-1 and V is TRBV7-3, with TRBD1 identical over 7 bases. The J segment lost 3 bases and the V segment lost 1 base, leaving 8 bases of the junction unmatched. Germline loops: CDR1 SGHTA, CDR2 FQGTGA. CDR3 length equals 16 residues. Written as DNA, the CDR3 is TGTGCCAGCAGCTTAATCAGGGGCAGGGGGGACACTGAAGCTTTCTTT. This translates into CASSLIRGRGDTEAFF.

The V and J genes are TRBV10-3 and TRBJ2-3; 10 bases align to TRBD2. This CDR3 is 16 amino acids long. Germline trimming cut 5 bases from V and 2 bases from J; bases unmatched to any gene: 7. Germline V gene sequence: CDR1 ENHRY, CDR2 SYGVKD. DNA for the CDR3: TGTGCCATCAGTCGGCTAGCGGGGGCCTACACAGATACGCAGTATTTT. This gives the protein CAISRLAGAYTDTQYF.

The chain is built from TRBV7-3 and TRBJ2-5, with 9 bases lining up with TRBD1. CDR3 length equals 16 residues. Germline V gene data show CDR1 as SGHTA and CDR2 as FQGTGA. The V segment lost 4 bases and the J segment 0 bases; nucleotides outside the gene matches: 6. CDR3 bases: TGTGCCAGCAGCTCATCGGGACAGGGCTACCAAGAGACCCAGTACTTC. Protein: CASSSSGQGYQETQYF.

The count of this clone is one. The chain uses TRBV4-2 and TRBJ2-6, with 7 bases fitting TRBD2. The CDR3 totals 20 residues. Germline-derived CDR1 and CDR2 are LGHNA and YNFKEQ. Unmatched junction bases numbered 12, after V lost 1 base and J lost 0 bases. CDR3 coding DNA: TGTGCCAGCAGCCAAGCACGCGGAGAGGGCGGGAGCTCTGGGGCCAACGTCCTGACTTTC. It is translated as CASSQARGEGGSSGANVLTF.

The chain employs TRBV9 and TRBJ2-3, with D uncertain. Trimming took 3 bases from V and 1 from J, leaving 9 bases between them. The length of the CDR3 is 14 residues. CDR1 and CDR2 from the germline V gene are SGDLS and YYNGEE. CDR3: CASSDIIGTDTQYF. CDR3 DNA: TGTGCCAGCAGCGACATTATCGGCACAGATACGCAGTATTTT.

V and J are TRBV30 and TRBJ1-2; 8 nucleotides align to TRBD1. J gave up 0 bases and V 4 bases, and 10 bases lay outside the gene matches. The CDR3 covers 16 residues. Germline assignment: CDR1 GTSNPN and CDR2 SVGIG (reference sequence). The CDR3: CAWISRDRKANYGYTF. For the CDR3, the DNA is TGTGCCTGGATCAGCCGGGACAGGAAAGCTAACTATGGCTACACCTTC.

The chain combines TRBV6-1 with TRBJ2-7, with D perhaps TRBD1 (6 bases). Trimming took off 4 bases at V and 5 bases at J, with 15 bases between the two ends. The CDR3 runs to 14 residues. Looked up from germline, CDR1 is MNHNS and CDR2 is SASEGT. CDR3 nucleotides: TGTGCCAGCAGTGGCATGACAGGACGACACGAGCAGTACTTC. Translation: CASSGMTGRHEQYF.

V is TRBV15 and J is TRBJ2-1, with TRBD2 as a possible D gene (6 bases). Between the trimmed V and J ends, which lost 5 bases and 4 bases, there was a span of 6 bases. CDR3 length: 12 amino acids. Looked up from germline, CDR1 is LNHNV and CDR2 is YYDKDF (reference sequence). The DNA for the CDR3 is TGTGCCACCAGCGGGGGGTACAATGAGCAGTTCTTC. Translated, it gives CATSGGYNEQFF.

This rearrangement joins TRBV9 to TRBJ2-7; TRBD2 agrees at 10 bases. Per germline, CDR1 SGDLS and CDR2 YYNGEE. This CDR3 is built from 14 residues. The V and J ends lost 3 bases and 2 bases, in that order; junction bases with no gene match: 2. The CDR3 sequence: CASSASGGPYEQYF. CDR3 DNA sequence: TGTGCCAGCAGCGCTAGCGGGGGCCCCTACGAGCAGTACTTC.

This chain joins TRBV5-1 and TRBJ2-7; TRBD1 matches at 8 bases. The CDR3 has 12 residues. V shed 7 bases, J shed 8 bases, and the junction held 8 bases outside the gene matches. Germline assignment: CDR1 SGHRS and CDR2 YFSETQ. CDR3 bases: TGCGCCAGCGAAAACCCAGGGGGCAAGCAGTACTTC. It translates to CASENPGGKQYF. The whole variable domain, remainder taken from reference TRBV5-1 and TRBJ2-7, is KAGVTQTPRYLIKTRGQQVTLSCSPISGHRSVSWYQQTPGQGLQFLFEYFSETQRNKGNFPGRFSGRQFSNSRSEMNVSTLELGDSALYLCASENPGGKQYFGPGTRLTVT.

This clone was observed once. The chain uses TRBV9 and TRBJ2-5; D might be TRBD2 (6 bases). V lost 4 bases and J 0 bases, leaving 16 bases between the germline ends. This CDR3 contains 16 residues. Germline lookup yields CDR1 SGDLS and CDR2 YYNGEE. This CDR3 is CASSPRLDTYQETQYF. CDR3 DNA: TGTGCCAGCAGCCCCAGACTAGATACTTACCAAGAGACCCAGTACTTC.

V gene TRBV27 combines with J gene TRBJ2-2, with 7 bases fitting TRBD1. With V trimmed by 5 bases and J by 5 bases, 5 bases remained unmatched. This CDR3 region has 14 residues. Germline V gene data show CDR1 as MNHEY and CDR2 as SMNVEV (reference sequence). The DNA of the CDR3 is TGTGCCAGCAGTGAACAGGGGTCTACCGGGGAGCTGTTTTTT. Translating gives CASSEQGSTGELFF.

The chain couples TRBV10-3 to TRBJ2-1, with 8 bases lining up with TRBD2. Germline-derived CDR1 and CDR2 are ENHRY and SYGVKD. J was trimmed by 1 base and V by 6 bases; bases with no gene match: 8. The length of the CDR3 is 16 residues. The CDR3 sequence is CAIRPDGGASYNEQFF. The CDR3 coding sequence is TGTGCCATCAGGCCGGACGGGGGGGCATCCTACAATGAGCAGTTCTTC.

The gene calls are TRBV9 and TRBJ1-1; D gene uncertain. V was shortened by 4 bases and J by 4 bases, with 14 bases between the two germline ends. CDR1 is SGDLS and CDR2 is YYNGEE in the germline V gene. This CDR3 is 14 amino acids long. The CDR3 here is CASSSLDPSTEAFF. Written as DNA, the CDR3 is TGTGCCAGCAGCTCACTCGACCCTAGCACTGAAGCTTTCTTT.

The chain uses TRBV7-9 and TRBJ1-2; the match to TRBD1 covers 7 bases. The CDR3 contains 14 residues. J was trimmed by 3 bases and V by 6 bases; bases with no gene match: 7. The V gene's germline CDR1 is SEHNR and CDR2 FQNEAQ (reference sequence). The CDR3 region is CASRDTGDHYGYTF. In DNA, the CDR3 is TGTGCCAGCAGAGATACAGGGGACCACTATGGCTACACCTTC.

The rearrangement joins TRBV7-8 to TRBJ2-1; 13 nucleotides align to TRBD2. CDR1 and CDR2 from the germline V gene are SGHVS and FQNEAQ. This CDR3 contains 18 residues. V lost 8 bases and J lost 3; bases outside the gene matches: 13. The CDR3 loop is CASFLLAGGRSLYNEQFF. CDR3 in DNA: TGTGCCAGCTTCCTACTAGCGGGGGGGCGTAGTCTCTACAATGAGCAGTTCTTC.

This clone was counted once. The CDR3 region is CATSREGAAKNIQYF. For the CDR3, the DNA is TGTGCCACCAGCAGAGAGGGGGCGGCCAAAAACATTCAGTACTTC. The V and J genes are TRBV15 and TRBJ2-4; tentative D call: TRBD1 (6 bases). The germline V and J ends were trimmed by 0 bases and 1 base, with 7 bases remaining between them. CDR3 length: 15 residues. Germline lookup yields CDR1 LNHNV and CDR2 YYDKDF (reference sequence).

The chain carries TRBV7-2 and TRBJ2-6; D is possibly TRBD1 (5 bases). The CDR3 loop spans 18 amino acids. V was clipped by 2 bases and J by 5 bases, with 19 bases between them. CDR1 and CDR2 from the germline V gene are SGHTA and FQGNSA. The CDR3 DNA sequence: TGTGCCAGCAGCTTATGGACAAGCCTTTCGCCCCGGGCCAACGTCCTGACTTTC. This sequence encodes CASSLWTSLSPRANVLTF.

The V and J genes are TRBV5-4 and TRBJ1-1, with D maybe TRBD1 (5 bases). Germline V gene sequence: CDR1 SGHNT, CDR2 YYREEE (reference sequence). The CDR3 is made up of 12 amino acids. V dropped 5 bases and J dropped 1 base, with 6 bases sitting between them. The CDR3 sequence: CASSTGNTEAFF. CDR3 bases: TGTGCCAGCAGTACAGGGAACACTGAAGCTTTCTTT. Drawing the rest from reference TRBV5-4 and TRBJ1-1, the complete variable domain is ETGVTQSPTHLIKTRGQQVTLRCSSQSGHNTVSWYQQALGQGPQFIFQYYREEENGRGNFPPRFSGLQFPNYSSELNVNALELDDSALYLCASSTGNTEAFFGQGTRLTVV.

The chain is built from TRBV11-1 and TRBJ1-6, with 7 bases identical to TRBD1. Germline values: CDR1 SGHAT, CDR2 FQDESV (reference sequence). The V and J ends lost 6 bases and 10 bases, in that order; junction bases with no gene match: 9. This CDR3 has 14 amino acids. The CDR3 loop reads CASRHGQDGSPLHF. DNA for the CDR3: TGTGCCAGCAGACACGGACAGGACGGATCACCCCTCCACTTT.

The chain employs TRBV11-2 and TRBJ1-2; 9 bases fit TRBD1. The CDR3 is made up of 15 amino acids. Per the germline V gene, CDR1 is SGHAT and CDR2 is FQNNGV. The J segment lost 7 bases and the V segment lost 5 bases, leaving 11 bases of the junction unmatched. For the CDR3, the DNA is TGTGCCAGCAGCCCAACCGGGGACAGGGTACGTGGCTACACCTTC. It is translated as CASSPTGDRVRGYTF.

This chain connects TRBV19 to TRBJ1-6; 7 bases line up with TRBD1. The V and J ends lost 4 bases and 10 bases, in that order; junction bases with no gene match: 10. Germline assignment: CDR1 LNHDA and CDR2 SQIVND (reference sequence). The length of the CDR3 is 15 residues. CDR3 sequence (DNA): TGTGCCAGTAGTACCAGACAGGGATCGGCGTCACCCCTCCACTTT. Translating gives CASSTRQGSASPLHF.

This sequence joins TRBV7-9 and TRBJ1-1, with D possibly matching TRBD1 (6 bases). The CDR3 is 15 residues long. Germline CDR1 is SEHNR and CDR2 is FQNEAQ (reference sequence). V lost 0 bases to trimming and J lost 6 bases, with 14 bases between them. This CDR3 reads CASSLAGAAKAEAFF. CDR3 coding DNA: TGTGCCAGCAGCTTAGCGGGGGCAGCGAAGGCTGAAGCTTTCTTT.